This T cell receptor beta chain originates from a study of OX40 agonist ivuxolimab in advanced cancers. Study-level points and caveats: Expanded peripheral T-cell antigen specificity went undetermined. Normalized T-cell clonal expansion was also low in some nonresponders.

V was pared by 7 bases and J by 4 bases, with 11 bases between. Germline values: CDR1 SGHTA, CDR2 FQGNSA. This CDR3 spans 12 amino acids. Assay used: immunoSEQ multiplex PCR; TCRdb lists only in-frame clones, some missing. The repertoire has about 68,000 clones, 88% of them found once; the top ten carry about 1%. About this clone: Its antigen is as yet unknown.

This sequence joins TRBV7-2 and TRBJ2-7; TRBD1 might be the D (6 bases). This clonotype was obtained from an adult with an advanced solid tumor such as melanoma, head and neck, liver or kidney cancer. Sequenced here: CD4+ or CD8+ T cells sorted from blood, sampled in a trial of the OX40 agonist ivuxolimab. CDR3 nucleotide sequence: TGTGCCAGCAACGTACAGGGTTACGAGCAGTACTTC. Translated: CASNVQGYEQYF.